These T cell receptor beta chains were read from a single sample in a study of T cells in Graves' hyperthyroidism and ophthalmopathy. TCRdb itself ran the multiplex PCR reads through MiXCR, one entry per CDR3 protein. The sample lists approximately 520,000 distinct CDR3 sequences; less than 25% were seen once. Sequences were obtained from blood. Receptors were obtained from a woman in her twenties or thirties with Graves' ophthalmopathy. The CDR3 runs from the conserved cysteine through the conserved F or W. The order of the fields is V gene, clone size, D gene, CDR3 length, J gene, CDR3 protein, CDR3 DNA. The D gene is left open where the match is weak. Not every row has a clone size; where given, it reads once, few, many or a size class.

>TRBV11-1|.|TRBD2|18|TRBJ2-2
CASSRPPRGRGIPGELFF
TGTGCCAGCAGCCGTCCCCCCCGAGGGCGGGGGATACCCGGGGAGCTGTTTTTT
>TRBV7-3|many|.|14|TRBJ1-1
CASSLSGAYTEAFF
TGTGCCAGCAGCTTAAGTGGTGCCTACACTGAAGCTTTCTTT
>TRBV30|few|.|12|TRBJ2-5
CAWTQNRETQYF
TGTGCCTGGACCCAAAACAGGGAGACCCAGTACTTC
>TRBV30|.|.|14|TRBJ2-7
CAWSPSRVAYEQYF
TGTGCCTGGAGCCCTTCGCGTGTTGCCTACGAGCAGTACTTC
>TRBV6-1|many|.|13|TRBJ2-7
CASSVQDRTEQYF
TGTGCCAGCAGTGTACAGGATCGAACCGAGCAGTACTTC
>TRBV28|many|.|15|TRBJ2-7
CASRTLDRQNYEQYF
TGTGCCAGCAGGACCTTAGACAGGCAAAACTACGAGCAGTACTTC
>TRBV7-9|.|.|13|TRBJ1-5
CASSETASQPQHF
TGTGCCAGCAGCGAAACAGCCTCTCAGCCCCAGCATTTT
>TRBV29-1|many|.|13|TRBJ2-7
CSVQPPGKYEQYF
TGCAGCGTTCAACCCCCCGGGAAGTACGAGCAGTACTTC
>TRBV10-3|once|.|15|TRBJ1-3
CAISDTALSGNTIYF
TGTGCCATCAGTGATACAGCACTCTCTGGAAACACCATATATTTT
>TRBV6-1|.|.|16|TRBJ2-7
CASSEDLDGASYEQYF
TGTGCCAGCAGTGAAGATCTAGATGGGGCCTCCTACGAGCAGTACTTC
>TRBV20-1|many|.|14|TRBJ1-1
CSAREGVLNTEAFF
TGCAGTGCTAGAGAGGGGGTCTTGAACACTGAAGCTTTCTTT
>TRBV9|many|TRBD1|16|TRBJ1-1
CASSVGTGGSGTEAFF
TGTGCCAGCAGCGTAGGGACAGGGGGCTCCGGCACTGAAGCTTTCTTT
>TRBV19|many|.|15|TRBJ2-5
CASSNVGTAEETQYF
TGTGCCAGTAGTAACGTGGGGACGGCAGAGGAGACCCAGTACTTC
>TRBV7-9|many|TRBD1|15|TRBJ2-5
CASSSNTGVGETQYF
TGTGCCAGCAGCTCTAATACAGGGGTAGGAGAGACCCAGTACTTC
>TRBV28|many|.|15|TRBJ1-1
CASSLLSHPNTEAFF
TGTGCCAGCAGTTTGCTATCTCATCCGAACACTGAAGCTTTCTTT
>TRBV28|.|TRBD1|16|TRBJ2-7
CASSTLDRVPMDEQYF
TGTGCCAGCAGTACCCTGGACAGGGTTCCTATGGACGAGCAGTACTTC
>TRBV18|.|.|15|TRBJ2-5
CASSPSVGNQETQYF
TGTGCCAGCTCACCCTCCGTCGGGAACCAAGAGACCCAGTACTTC
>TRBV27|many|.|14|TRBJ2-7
CASAILDVSYEQYF
TGTGCCAGCGCCATACTTGACGTCTCCTACGAGCAGTACTTC
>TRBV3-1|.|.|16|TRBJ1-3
CASSQLQGTPRNTIYF
TGTGCCAGCAGCCAATTACAGGGTACTCCTAGAAACACCATATATTTT
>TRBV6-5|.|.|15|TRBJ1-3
CASSYSGHRRNTIYF
TGTGCCAGCAGTTACTCTGGGCACCGCCGAAACACCATATATTTT
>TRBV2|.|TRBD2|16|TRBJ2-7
CASRPPLAGVLYEQYF
TGTGCCAGCAGGCCCCCACTAGCGGGGGTTCTCTACGAGCAGTACTTC
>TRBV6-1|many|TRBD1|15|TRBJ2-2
CASSPGQLDTGELFF
TGTGCCAGCAGTCCGGGACAGTTGGACACCGGGGAGCTGTTTTTT
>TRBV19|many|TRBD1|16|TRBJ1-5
CASSISRRTGYQPQHF
TGTGCCAGTAGTATATCCCGCCGGACAGGGTATCAGCCCCAGCATTTT
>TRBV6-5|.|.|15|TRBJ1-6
CASSYGSLYNSPLHF
TGTGCCAGCAGTTACGGGTCCCTCTATAATTCACCCCTCCACTTT
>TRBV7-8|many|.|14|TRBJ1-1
CASSSTGQKREAFF
TGTGCCAGCAGCTCGACCGGACAGAAAAGGGAAGCTTTCTTT
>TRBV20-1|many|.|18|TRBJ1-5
CSALNPRESLGARQPQHF
TGCAGTGCTCTTAACCCCCGGGAAAGCCTAGGTGCGCGTCAGCCCCAGCATTTT
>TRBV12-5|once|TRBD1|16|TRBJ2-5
CASGSTGTVKQETQYF
TGTGCTAGTGGTTCCACCGGGACAGTAAAACAAGAGACCCAGTACTTC
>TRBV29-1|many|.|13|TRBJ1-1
CSVEGALGTEAFF
TGCAGCGTTGAGGGGGCGCTCGGGACTGAAGCTTTCTTT
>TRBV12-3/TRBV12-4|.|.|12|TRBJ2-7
CASSPVRYEQYF
TGTGCCAGCAGTCCCGTGCGGTACGAGCAGTACTTC
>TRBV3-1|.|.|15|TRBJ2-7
CASSQAGTAGVEQYF
TGTGCCAGCAGCCAAGCAGGGACGGCCGGGGTCGAGCAGTACTTC
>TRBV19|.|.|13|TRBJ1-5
CASNQGGNQPQHF
TGTGCCAGCAACCAAGGGGGGAATCAGCCCCAGCATTTT
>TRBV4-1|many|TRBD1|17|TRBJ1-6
CASSQERMTGPNSPLHF
TGCGCCAGCAGCCAAGAGAGGATGACAGGGCCAAATTCACCCCTCCACTTT
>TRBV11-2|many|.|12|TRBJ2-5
CASSSAQETQYF
TGTGCCAGCAGCTCCGCCCAAGAGACCCAGTACTTC
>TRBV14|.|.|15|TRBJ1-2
CASSQGTVTNYGYTF
TGTGCCAGCAGCCAAGGGACAGTGACTAACTATGGCTACACCTTC
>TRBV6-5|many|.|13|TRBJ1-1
CASSRIGTTEAFF
TGTGCCAGCAGCCGTATTGGTACCACTGAAGCTTTCTTT
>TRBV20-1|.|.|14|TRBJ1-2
CSARRDNPNYGYTF
TGCAGTGCTCGCCGAGACAACCCTAACTATGGCTACACCTTC
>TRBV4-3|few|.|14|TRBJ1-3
CASSQEASGNTIYF
TGCGCCAGCAGCCAAGAAGCTTCTGGAAACACCATATATTTT
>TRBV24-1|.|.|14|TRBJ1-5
CATSDDRTDQPQHF
TGTGCCACCAGTGATGACAGGACCGATCAGCCCCAGCATTTT
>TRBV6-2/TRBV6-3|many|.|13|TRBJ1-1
CASHGHMNTEAFF
TGTGCCAGCCATGGACACATGAACACTGAAGCTTTCTTT
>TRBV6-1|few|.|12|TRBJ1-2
CASSEDRDGYTF
TGTGCCAGCAGTGAAGACCGAGATGGCTACACCTTC
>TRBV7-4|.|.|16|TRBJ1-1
CASSLEIKREWTEAFF
TGTGCCAGCAGCTTAGAGATCAAGAGGGAATGGACTGAAGCTTTCTTT
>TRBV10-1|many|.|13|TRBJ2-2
CASSAQNTGELFF
TGCGCCAGCAGCGCACAGAACACCGGGGAGCTGTTTTTT
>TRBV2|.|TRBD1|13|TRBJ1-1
CASRRDRDAEAFF
TGTGCCAGCAGGAGGGACAGGGACGCTGAAGCTTTCTTT
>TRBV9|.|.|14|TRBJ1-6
CASCGGHLGSPLHF
TGTGCCAGCTGCGGGGGACATTTAGGTTCACCCCTCCACTTT
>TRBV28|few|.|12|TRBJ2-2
CASRRRAGELFF
TGTGCCAGCAGAAGGCGGGCCGGGGAGCTGTTTTTT
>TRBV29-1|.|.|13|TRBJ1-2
CSVERGDYYGYTF
TGCAGCGTTGAACGAGGGGACTACTATGGCTACACCTTC
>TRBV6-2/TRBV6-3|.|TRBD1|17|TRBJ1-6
CASRPDWGTGDNSPLHF
TGTGCCAGCAGACCGGACTGGGGGACAGGGGACAATTCACCCCTCCACTTT
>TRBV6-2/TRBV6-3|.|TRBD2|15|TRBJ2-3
CASRKLAGGTDTQYF
TGTGCCAGCAGAAAACTAGCGGGGGGAACAGATACGCAGTATTTT
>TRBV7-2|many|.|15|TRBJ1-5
CASSLYEDSNQPQHF
TGTGCCAGCAGCTTATATGAAGATAGCAATCAGCCCCAGCATTTT
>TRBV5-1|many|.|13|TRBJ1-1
CASSPDGNTEAFF
TGTGCCAGCAGCCCCGACGGGAACACTGAAGCTTTCTTT
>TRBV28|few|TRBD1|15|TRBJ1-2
CASSLFTGGGYGYTF
TGTGCCAGCAGTTTATTTACAGGGGGCGGCTATGGCTACACCTTC
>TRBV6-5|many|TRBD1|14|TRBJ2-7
CASRSPGQGYEQYF
TGTGCCAGCAGGTCCCCGGGACAGGGGTACGAGCAGTACTTC
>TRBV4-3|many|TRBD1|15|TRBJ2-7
CASSQEGQGACEQYF
TGCGCCAGCAGCCAAGAGGGGCAGGGGGCGTGCGAGCAGTACTTC
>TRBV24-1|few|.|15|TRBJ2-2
CATTPGRENTGELFF
TGTGCCACCACCCCCGGCAGAGAGAACACCGGGGAGCTGTTTTTT
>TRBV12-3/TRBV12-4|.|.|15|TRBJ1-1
CASSFWGHSNTEAFF
TGTGCCAGCAGTTTTTGGGGTCATTCGAACACTGAAGCTTTCTTT
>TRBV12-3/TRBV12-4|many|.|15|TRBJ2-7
CASSLGIGGSYEQYF
TGTGCCAGCAGTTTAGGGATTGGAGGTTCCTACGAGCAGTACTTC